This T cell receptor beta chain was retrieved from a study of molecular identifiers for immune sequencing clone quantification (dated by TCRdb to 2017 to 2018). General notes on the study: For a replicate experiment, the RNA from either approximately 20,000 or 98,000 naive CD8 T cells was divided into five aliquots, and four of those aliquots went on to sequencing. The study was a methods study using CD8 T cells to benchmark molecular-identifier clustering-based TCR repertoire sequencing (MIDCIRS) and TCR RNA copy counting.

This clonotype was seen more than once but under ten times. Its binding antigen is unknown. Base qualities are not recorded, but no much larger clone differs from it by a single base. Libraries were prepared through PCR. Reads for this sample came from a NextSeq 500. Bulk TCR libraries were made following a previously described method, with the TCR primers given in Table S5. Total RNA was purified with the Qiagen AllPrep DNA/RNA kit. Before analysis, reads from multiple sequencing runs of the same library were pooled. Regarding the original processing steps: Reads were retained only if an exact TCR constant sequence was present, and the retained reads were trimmed to 150 nt and grouped according to their 12-nt molecular barcodes. Reads in each barcode group were sub-clustered using a 15% Levenshtein threshold, and a quality-weighted consensus sequence was built for each RNA molecule. Non-functional sequences were filtered out, along with any lower-count sequence sitting one edit away from another sequence. On the basis of fitting two negative binomial distributions, barcode sub-clusters with fewer than 20% of the maximum read count were discarded. Using fastp trimming at Q25 and MiXCR clonotype assembly, TCRdb reanalyzed the public sequencing data and kept in-frame beta chains. When rows share a CDR3 protein, they turn into one entry using the most common DNA and genes. What appears here as the V and J calls and clone size reflects TCRdb's work, not the paper's. This sample lists hundreds of thousands of distinct CDR3 sequences; about 25% were detected once. Clones ranked in the top ten supply about 0.84% of the sample.

Beyond this particular receptor, the publication reports: In CMV-specific effector cells, clones with more than 20 RNA copies contained over 99% of molecules, whereas in naive cells such clones contained under 1% of molecules. Approximately 3.3 recovered TCR RNA copies per cell were obtained by modeling, versus about ten by digital PCR, implying a capture efficiency of 30% to 35%. Identical TCR molecules sharing a barcode could cause highly expanded clone sizes to be underestimated. Spiked-in Jurkat TCR RNA equivalent to a single cell was reported to be detectable even among one million naive CD8 T cells. When barcode sub-clustering was omitted, TCR diversity was inflated by chimeric consensus sequences, with chimeras reaching as high as 47%. Naive libraries contained spiked-in Jurkat TCR RNA (approximately ten copies' worth), which is not part of the donor repertoire.

Libraries of naive CD8 T cells were built from anywhere between about 17,000 and 1,000,000 sorted cells, with 10%, 30% or 50% of the purified RNA used. Naive CD8 T cells, defined as CD8+CD4-CCR7+CD45RA+, were FACS-sorted into RLT Plus buffer on a BD FACSAria II. To test detection sensitivity, Jurkat RNA equal to about nine TCR copies was added to samples of roughly 18,000-1,100,000 naive CD8 T cells. CD8 T cells were enriched using RosetteSep CD8+ T Cell Enrichment Cocktail and Ficoll-Paque, and the enriched cells then underwent ACK red cell lysis. The sequencing sample was made of naive CD8+ T cells from blood, with Jurkat cell RNA spiked in. This sample's cell subset or site label indicates: FACS-sorted CD8+CD4-CCR7+CD45RA+ naive T cells. The TCR originated in a human donor in good health. Some libraries in this study had Jurkat cell RNA spiked in.

The CDR3 protein sequence reads: CASSLKGAEAFF. The DNA sequence is as follows: TGTGCCAGCAGTTTGAAGGGGGCTGAAGCTTTCTTT. This chain is built from TRBV27 and TRBJ1-1; TRBD1 is perhaps the D gene, given 6 matching bases. The V and J ends are trimmed by 3 bases and 6 bases, leaving 8 bases between them. Sequences MNHEY (CDR1) and SMNVEV (CDR2) are obtained from the germline V gene (reference sequence). Reading from cysteine to phenylalanine, the CDR3 counts 12 amino acids. Kept here is only the CDR3 DNA, which spans 36 bases and is read in frame from base 1.